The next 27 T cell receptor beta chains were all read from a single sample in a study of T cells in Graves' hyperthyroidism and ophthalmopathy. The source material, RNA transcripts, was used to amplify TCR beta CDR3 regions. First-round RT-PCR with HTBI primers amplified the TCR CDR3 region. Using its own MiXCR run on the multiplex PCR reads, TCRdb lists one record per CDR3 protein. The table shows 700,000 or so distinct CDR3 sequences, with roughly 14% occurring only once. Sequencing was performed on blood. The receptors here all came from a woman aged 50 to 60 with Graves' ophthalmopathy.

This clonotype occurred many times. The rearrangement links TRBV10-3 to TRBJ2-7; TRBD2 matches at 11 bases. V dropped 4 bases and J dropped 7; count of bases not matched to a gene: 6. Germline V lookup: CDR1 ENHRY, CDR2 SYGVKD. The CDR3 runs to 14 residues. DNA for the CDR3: TGTGCCATCAGTGCACTAGCGGGAGCGAGGGAGCAGTACTTC. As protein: CAISALAGAREQYF.

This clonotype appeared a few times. The CDR3 region is CASSLTPMTGYTGELFF. CDR3 DNA sequence: TGTGCCAGCAGCTTGACTCCAATGACAGGGTATACCGGGGAGCTGTTTTTT. The gene calls are TRBV7-3 and TRBJ2-2; 7 bases line up with TRBD1. Germline V lookup: CDR1 SGHTA, CDR2 FQGTGA. Losses at the gene ends were 3 bases for V and 5 bases for J; bases not matched to a gene: 12. The CDR3 length is 17 residues.

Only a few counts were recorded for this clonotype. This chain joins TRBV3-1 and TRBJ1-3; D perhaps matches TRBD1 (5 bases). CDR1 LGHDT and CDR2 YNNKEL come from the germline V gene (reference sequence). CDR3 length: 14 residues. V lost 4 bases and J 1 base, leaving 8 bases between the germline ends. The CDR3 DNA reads TGTGCCAGCAGCCGCGGGGCATCTGGAAACACCATATATTTT. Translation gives CASSRGASGNTIYF.

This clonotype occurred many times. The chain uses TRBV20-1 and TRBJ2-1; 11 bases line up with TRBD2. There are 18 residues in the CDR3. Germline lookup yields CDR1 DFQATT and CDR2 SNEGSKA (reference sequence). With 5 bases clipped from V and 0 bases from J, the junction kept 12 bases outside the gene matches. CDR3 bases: TGCAGTGCTTCCAAAGGGACTAGCGGATATAGCTCCTACAATGAGCAGTTCTTC. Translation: CSASKGTSGYSSYNEQFF.

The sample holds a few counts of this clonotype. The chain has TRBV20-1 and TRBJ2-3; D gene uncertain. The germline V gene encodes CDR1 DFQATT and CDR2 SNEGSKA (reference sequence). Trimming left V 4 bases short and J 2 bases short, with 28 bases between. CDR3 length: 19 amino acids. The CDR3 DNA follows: TGCAGTGCTAATCCAAAAAATTTTGTTACGGCAGAATTCACAGATACGCAGTATTTT. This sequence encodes CSANPKNFVTAEFTDTQYF.

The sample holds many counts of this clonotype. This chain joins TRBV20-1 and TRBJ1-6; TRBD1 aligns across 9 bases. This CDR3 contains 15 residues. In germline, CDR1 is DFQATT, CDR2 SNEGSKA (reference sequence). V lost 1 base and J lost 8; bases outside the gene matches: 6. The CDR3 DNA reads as TGCAGTGCTAGAGTAGGGACAGGGAGGGATTCACCCCTCCACTTT. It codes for CSARVGTGRDSPLHF.

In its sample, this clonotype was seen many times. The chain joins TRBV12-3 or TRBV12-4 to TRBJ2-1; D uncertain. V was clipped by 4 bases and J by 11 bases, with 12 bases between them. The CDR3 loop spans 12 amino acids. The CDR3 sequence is CASSSPPSKQFF. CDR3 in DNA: TGTGCCAGCAGTTCACCCCCATCAAAGCAGTTCTTC.

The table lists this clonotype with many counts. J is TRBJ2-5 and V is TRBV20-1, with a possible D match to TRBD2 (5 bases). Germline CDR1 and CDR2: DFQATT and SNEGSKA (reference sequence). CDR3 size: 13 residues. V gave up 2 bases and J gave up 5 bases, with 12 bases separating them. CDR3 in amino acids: CSARRLALETQYF. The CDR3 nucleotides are TGCAGTGCTAGACGTCTAGCCCTGGAGACCCAGTACTTC.

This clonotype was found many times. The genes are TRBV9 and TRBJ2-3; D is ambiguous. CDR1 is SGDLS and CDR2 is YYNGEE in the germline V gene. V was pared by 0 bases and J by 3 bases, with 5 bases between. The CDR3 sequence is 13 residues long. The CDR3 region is CASSVERTDTQYF. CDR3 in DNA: TGTGCCAGCAGCGTAGAGAGAACAGATACGCAGTATTTT.

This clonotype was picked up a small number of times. The CDR3 is CASSPIGGNQPQHF. CDR3 DNA sequence: TGTGCCAGCAGCCCCATAGGCGGCAATCAGCCCCAGCATTTT. The chain couples TRBV6-1 to TRBJ1-5; unclear D gene. The CDR3 totals 14 residues. The V gene's germline CDR1 is MNHNS and CDR2 SASEGT. The V gene lost 6 bases and the J gene lost 2 bases, with 11 bases spanning the gap.

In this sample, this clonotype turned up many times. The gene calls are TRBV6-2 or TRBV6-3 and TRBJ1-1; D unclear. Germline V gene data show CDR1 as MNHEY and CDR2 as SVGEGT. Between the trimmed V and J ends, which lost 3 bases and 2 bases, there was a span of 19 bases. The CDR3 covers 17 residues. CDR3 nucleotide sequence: TGTGCCAGCAGTTATTCCTACCTCGGGGATGATAACACTGAAGCTTTCTTT. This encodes CASSYSYLGDDNTEAFF.

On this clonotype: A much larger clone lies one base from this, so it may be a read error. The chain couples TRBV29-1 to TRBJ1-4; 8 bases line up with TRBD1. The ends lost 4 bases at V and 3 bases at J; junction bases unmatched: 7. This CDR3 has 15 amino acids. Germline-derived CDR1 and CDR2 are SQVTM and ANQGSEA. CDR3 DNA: TGCAGCGTTGGGGCAGGGGGCACCCCTAATGAAAAACTGTTTTTT. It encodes CSVGAGGTPNEKLFF.

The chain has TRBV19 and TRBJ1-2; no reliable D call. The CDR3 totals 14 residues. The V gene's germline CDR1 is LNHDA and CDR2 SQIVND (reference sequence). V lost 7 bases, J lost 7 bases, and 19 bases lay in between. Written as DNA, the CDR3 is TGTGCCAGTACGAAGAGCTTCAAAGCCGGTGGCTACACCTTC. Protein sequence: CASTKSFKAGGYTF. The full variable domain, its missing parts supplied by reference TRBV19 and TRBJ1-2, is DGGITQSPKYLFRKEGQNVTLSCEQNLNHDAMYWYRQDPGQGLRLIYYSQIVNDFQKGDIAEGYSVSREKKESFPLTVTSAQKNPTAFYLCASTKSFKAGGYTFGSGTRLTVV.

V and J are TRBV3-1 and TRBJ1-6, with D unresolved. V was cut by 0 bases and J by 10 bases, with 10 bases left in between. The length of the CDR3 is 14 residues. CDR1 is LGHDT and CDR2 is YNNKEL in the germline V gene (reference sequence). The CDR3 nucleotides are TGTGCCAGCAGCCAAGATGGTTCGGCGTCACCCCTCCACTTT. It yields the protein CASSQDGSASPLHF.

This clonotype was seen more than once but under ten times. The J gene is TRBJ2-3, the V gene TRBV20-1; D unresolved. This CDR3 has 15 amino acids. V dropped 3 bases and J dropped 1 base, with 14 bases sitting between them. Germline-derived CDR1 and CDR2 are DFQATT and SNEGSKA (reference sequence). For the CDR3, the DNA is TGCAGTGCTAGCGAATTAAGTTGGGGCACAGATACGCAGTATTTT. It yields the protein CSASELSWGTDTQYF.

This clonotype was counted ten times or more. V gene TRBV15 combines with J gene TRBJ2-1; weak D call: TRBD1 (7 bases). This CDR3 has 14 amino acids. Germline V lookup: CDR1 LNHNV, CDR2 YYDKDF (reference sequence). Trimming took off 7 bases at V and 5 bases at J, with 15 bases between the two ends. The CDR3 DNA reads TGTGCCACCACGGCGGGACAGTCAAACAATGAGCAGTTCTTC. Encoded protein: CATTAGQSNNEQFF.

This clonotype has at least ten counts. The CDR3 is CATSRPRDSTRNEQFF. The CDR3 nucleotides read TGTGCCACCAGCAGACCCAGGGACAGCACTCGTAATGAGCAGTTCTTC. The V and J genes are TRBV15 and TRBJ2-1; TRBD1 agrees at 7 bases. Germline CDR1 reads LNHNV; CDR2 reads YYDKDF (reference sequence). Germline trimming cut 2 bases from V and 7 bases from J; bases unmatched to any gene: 11. The CDR3 runs 16 residues.

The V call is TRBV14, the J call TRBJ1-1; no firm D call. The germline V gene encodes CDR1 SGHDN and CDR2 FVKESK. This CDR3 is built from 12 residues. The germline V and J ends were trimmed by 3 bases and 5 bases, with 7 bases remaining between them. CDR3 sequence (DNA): TGTGCCAGCAGCCATCGGAGAACTGAAGCTTTCTTT. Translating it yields CASSHRRTEAFF.

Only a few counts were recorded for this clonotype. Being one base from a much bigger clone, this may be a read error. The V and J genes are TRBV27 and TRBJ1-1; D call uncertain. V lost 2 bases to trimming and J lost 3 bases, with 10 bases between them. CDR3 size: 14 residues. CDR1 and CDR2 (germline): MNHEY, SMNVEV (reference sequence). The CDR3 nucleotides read TGTGCCAGCAGTTTAAACCGCAGACACACTGAAGCTTTCTTT. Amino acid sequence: CASSLNRRHTEAFF.

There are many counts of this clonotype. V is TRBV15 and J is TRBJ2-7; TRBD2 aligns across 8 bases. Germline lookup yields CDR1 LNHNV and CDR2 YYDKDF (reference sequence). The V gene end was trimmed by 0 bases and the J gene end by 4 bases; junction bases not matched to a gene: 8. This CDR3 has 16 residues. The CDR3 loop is CATSREVGTSSYEQYF. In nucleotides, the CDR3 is TGTGCCACCAGCAGAGAGGTTGGGACTAGTTCTTACGAGCAGTACTTC. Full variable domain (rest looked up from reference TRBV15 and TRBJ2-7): DAMVIQNPRYQVTQFGKPVTLSCSQTLNHNVMYWYQQKSSQAPKLLFHYYDKDFNNEADTPDNFQSRRPNTSFCFLDIRSPGLGDTAMYLCATSREVGTSSYEQYFGPGTRLTVT.

CDR3 nucleotides: TGCAGCGGGGCGGGAGCCTACGAGCAGTACTTC. Translating it yields CSGAGAYEQYF. This chain connects TRBV29-1 to TRBJ2-7; the match to TRBD2 covers 7 bases. Losses at the gene ends were 7 bases for V and 2 bases for J; bases not matched to a gene: 2. CDR1 and CDR2 from the germline V gene are SQVTM and ANQGSEA. The CDR3 is 11 amino acids.

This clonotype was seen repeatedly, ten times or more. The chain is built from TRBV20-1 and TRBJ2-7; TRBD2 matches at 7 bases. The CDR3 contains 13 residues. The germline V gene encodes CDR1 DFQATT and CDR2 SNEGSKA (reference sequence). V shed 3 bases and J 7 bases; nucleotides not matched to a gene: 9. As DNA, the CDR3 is TGCAGTGCTAGTCTAGCGGCTATTAATGAGCAGTACTTC. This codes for CSASLAAINEQYF.

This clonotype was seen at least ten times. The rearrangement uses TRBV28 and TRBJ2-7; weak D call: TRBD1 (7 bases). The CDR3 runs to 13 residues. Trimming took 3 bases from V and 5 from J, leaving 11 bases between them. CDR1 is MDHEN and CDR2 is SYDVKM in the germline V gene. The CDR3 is CASSLVRGDEQYF. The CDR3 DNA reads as TGTGCCAGCAGTTTGGTCAGGGGGGACGAGCAGTACTTC.

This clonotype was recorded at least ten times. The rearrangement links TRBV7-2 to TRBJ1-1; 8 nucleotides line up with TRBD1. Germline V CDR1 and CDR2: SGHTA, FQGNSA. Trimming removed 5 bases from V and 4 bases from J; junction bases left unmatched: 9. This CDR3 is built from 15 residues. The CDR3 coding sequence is TGTGCCAGCAGCCTAAGGACAGGGATCGGCACTGAAGCTTTCTTT. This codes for CASSLRTGIGTEAFF.

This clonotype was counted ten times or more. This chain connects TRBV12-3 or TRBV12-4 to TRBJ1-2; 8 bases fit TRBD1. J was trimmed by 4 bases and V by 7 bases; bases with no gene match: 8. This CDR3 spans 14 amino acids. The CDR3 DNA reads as TGTGCCAGCACAAGGGACAGGAGCATCTATGGCTACACCTTC. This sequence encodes CASTRDRSIYGYTF.

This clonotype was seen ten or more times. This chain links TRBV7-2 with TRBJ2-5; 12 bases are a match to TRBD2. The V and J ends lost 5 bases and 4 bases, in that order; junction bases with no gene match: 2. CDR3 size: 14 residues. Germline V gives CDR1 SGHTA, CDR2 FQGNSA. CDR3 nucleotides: TGTGCCAGCAGCCCGGGACTAGCGGGAGAGACCCAGTACTTC. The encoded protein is CASSPGLAGETQYF.

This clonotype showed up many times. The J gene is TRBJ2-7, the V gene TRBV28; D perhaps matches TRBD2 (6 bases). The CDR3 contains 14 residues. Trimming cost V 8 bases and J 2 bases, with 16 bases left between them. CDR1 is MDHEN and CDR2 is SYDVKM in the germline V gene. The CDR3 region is CASSVQSGAYEQYF. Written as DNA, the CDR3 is TGTGCCAGCTCTGTTCAGTCGGGGGCCTACGAGCAGTACTTC.